The entry that follows covers one TCR beta chain sequence. Its antigen is unidentified. Researchers took blood at baseline, on cycle 4 day 1, and on cycle 7 day 1. Sequenced by immunoSEQ multiplex PCR; TCRdb stores in-frame clones only, minus some. There are roughly 83,000 clones in the sample; under 95% occur only once, and 8.4% lies in the top ten. Germline CDR1 and CDR2: SGDLS and YYNGEE. The CDR3 spans 16 residues. The trim removed 3 bases at V and 5 bases at J, leaving 4 bases unmatched. This record comes from a study of OX40 agonist ivuxolimab in advanced cancers. Across the whole study: Prior anti-PD-1, anti-PD-L1 or anti-CTLA-4 therapy did not bar entry, and approximately 43% had some.

The study's findings and limits: Low normalized T-cell clonal expansion was also seen in some nonresponders.

The specimen comprised CD4+ or CD8+ T cells sorted from blood, sampled in a trial of the OX40 agonist ivuxolimab. The V call is TRBV9, the J call TRBJ2-1, with 14 bases matching TRBD2. The receptor comes from an adult with an advanced solid tumor such as melanoma, head and neck, liver or kidney cancer. Here the CDR3 reads CASSDPGLAGDNEQFF. The CDR3 DNA is TGTGCCAGCAGCGACCCGGGACTAGCGGGAGACAATGAGCAGTTCTTC.